This T cell receptor (beta chain) was documented in a study of T cell responses to AZD1222 COVID-19 vaccine. Study-level results: Regions 160-218 and 743-854 dominated among vaccine-associated CD4 TCRs spanning spike. Increases in Spike-specific TCR breadth and depth were seen after two AZD1222 doses.

Whether given at about 4 or about 12 weeks, second doses were pooled. A word on this clone: Its matching antigen is unknown.

Sequenced by immunoSEQ multiplex PCR; TCRdb stores in-frame clones only, minus some. The sample includes some 200,000 clones, approximately 95% of them seen just once. This CDR3 is 13 amino acids long. Trimming removed 6 bases from V and 5 bases from J, with 10 bases in between. From germline, CDR1 is MNHNY and CDR2 SVGAGI (reference sequence). The chain uses TRBV6-6 and TRBJ2-2, with a weak D call TRBD2 (5 bases). The sequence was collected from an adult who received the AZD1222 COVID-19 vaccine. The source was peripheral blood, collected 28 days after the second AZD1222 dose. The CDR3 is CASRTPGTGELFF. CDR3 DNA: TGTGCCAGCAGGACTCCGGGGACCGGGGAGCTGTTTTTT.